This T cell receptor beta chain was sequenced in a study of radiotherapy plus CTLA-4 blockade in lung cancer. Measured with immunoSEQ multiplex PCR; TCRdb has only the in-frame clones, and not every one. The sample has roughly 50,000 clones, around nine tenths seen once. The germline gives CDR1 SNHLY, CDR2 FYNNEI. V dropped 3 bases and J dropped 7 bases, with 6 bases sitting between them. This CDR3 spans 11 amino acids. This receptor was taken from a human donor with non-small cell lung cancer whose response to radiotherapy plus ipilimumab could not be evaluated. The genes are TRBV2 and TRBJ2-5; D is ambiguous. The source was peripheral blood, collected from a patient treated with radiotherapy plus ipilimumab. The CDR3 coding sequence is TGTGCCAGCAGTGACGGCGGGACCCAGTACTTC. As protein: CASSDGGTQYF.